This TCR beta chain was captured in a study of identical twins. TCRdb redid the calling of the 5' RACE reads with MiXCR, one entry per CDR3 protein. The sample lists about 690,000 distinct CDR3 sequences; 21% were seen once. Trimming removed 1 base at V and 10 bases at J, with 11 bases between. This CDR3 has 12 amino acids. Germline V lookup: CDR1 DFQATT, CDR2 SNEGSKA (reference sequence). The sample was also reused in another study, on T cells expressing NK-cell markers.

The clonotype comes from a woman aged 18-29 years in good health. This chain joins TRBV20-1 and TRBJ2-1; D is ambiguous. The sequenced sample was PBMCs. DNA of the CDR3: TGCAGTGCTAGAGCTCCGGGTACCGAGCAGTTCTTC. Its protein is CSARAPGTEQFF.